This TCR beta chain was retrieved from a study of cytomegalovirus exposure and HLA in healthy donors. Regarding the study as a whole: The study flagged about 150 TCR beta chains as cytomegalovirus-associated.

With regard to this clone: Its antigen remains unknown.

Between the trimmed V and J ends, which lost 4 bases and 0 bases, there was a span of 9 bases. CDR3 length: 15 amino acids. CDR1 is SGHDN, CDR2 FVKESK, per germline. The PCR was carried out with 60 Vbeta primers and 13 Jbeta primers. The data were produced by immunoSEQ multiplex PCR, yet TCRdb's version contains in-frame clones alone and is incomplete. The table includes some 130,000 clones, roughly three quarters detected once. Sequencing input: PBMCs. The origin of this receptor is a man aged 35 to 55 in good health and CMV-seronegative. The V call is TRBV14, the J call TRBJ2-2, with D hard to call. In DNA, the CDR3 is TGTGCCAGCAGCCGATTTAGCTCGAACACCGGGGAGCTGTTTTTT. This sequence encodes CASSRFSSNTGELFF.